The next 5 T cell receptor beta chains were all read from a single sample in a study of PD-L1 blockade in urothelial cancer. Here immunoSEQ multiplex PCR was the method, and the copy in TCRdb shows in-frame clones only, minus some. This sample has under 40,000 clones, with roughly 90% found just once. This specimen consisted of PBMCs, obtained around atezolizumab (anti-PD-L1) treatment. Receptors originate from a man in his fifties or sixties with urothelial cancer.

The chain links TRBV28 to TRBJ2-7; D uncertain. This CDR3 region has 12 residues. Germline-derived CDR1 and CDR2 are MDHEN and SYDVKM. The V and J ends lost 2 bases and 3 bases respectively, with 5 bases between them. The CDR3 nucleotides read TGTGCCAGCAGTTTACCCGGCTACGAGCAGTACTTC. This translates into CASSLPGYEQYF. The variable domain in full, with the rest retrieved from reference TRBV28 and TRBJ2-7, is DVKVTQSSRYLVKRTGEKVFLECVQDMDHENMFWYRQDPGLGLRLIYFSYDVKMKEKGDIPEGYSVSREKKERFSLILESASTNQTSMYLCASSLPGYEQYFGPGTRLTVT.

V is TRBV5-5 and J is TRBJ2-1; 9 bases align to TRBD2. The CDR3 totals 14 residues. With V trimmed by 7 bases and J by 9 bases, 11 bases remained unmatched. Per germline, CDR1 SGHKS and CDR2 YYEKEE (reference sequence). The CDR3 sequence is CASAPAGGSSEQFF. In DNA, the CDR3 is TGTGCCAGCGCTCCTGCGGGAGGGTCAAGTGAGCAGTTCTTC. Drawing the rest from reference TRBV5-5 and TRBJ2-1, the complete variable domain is DAGVTQSPTHLIKTRGQQVTLRCSPISGHKSVSWYQQVLGQGPQFIFQYYEKEERGRGNFPDRFSARQFPNYSSELNVNALLLGDSALYLCASAPAGGSSEQFFGPGTRLTVL.

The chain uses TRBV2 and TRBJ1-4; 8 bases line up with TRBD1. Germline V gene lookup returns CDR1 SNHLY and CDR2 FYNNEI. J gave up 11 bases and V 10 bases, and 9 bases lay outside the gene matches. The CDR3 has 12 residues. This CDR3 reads CATGGQGGKLFF. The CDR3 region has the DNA TGTGCCACAGGTGGACAGGGAGGGAAACTGTTTTTT.

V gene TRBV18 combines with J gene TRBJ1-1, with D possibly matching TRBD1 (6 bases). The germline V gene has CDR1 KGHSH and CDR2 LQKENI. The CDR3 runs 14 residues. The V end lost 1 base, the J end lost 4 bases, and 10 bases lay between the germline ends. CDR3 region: CASSPRGPGTEAFF. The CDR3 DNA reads TGTGCCAGCTCACCACGGGGGCCAGGCACTGAAGCTTTCTTT.

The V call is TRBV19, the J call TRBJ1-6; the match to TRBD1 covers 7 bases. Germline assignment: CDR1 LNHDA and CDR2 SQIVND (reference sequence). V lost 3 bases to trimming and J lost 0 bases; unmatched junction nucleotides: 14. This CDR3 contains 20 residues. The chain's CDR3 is CASSMRAGQGGSSYNSPLHF. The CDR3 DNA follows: TGTGCCAGTAGTATGCGGGCCGGGCAGGGGGGAAGCTCCTATAATTCACCCCTCCACTTT.